Listed here are 14 T cell receptor beta chains from one sample, sequenced in a study of early T cells in non-severe SARS-CoV-2 infection. Each CDR3 protein is one row after TCRdb ran MiXCR on the 5' RACE reads. The sample holds over 45,000 distinct CDR3 sequences, roughly 7.1% seen once. The material sequenced was whole blood, taken at baseline. Receptor source: an adult who was a healthcare worker with PCR-confirmed SARS-CoV-2 infection or an uninfected control (not recorded which).

The V and J genes are TRBV5-1 and TRBJ2-7; weak D call: TRBD1 (6 bases). The V end was cut by 0 bases, the J end by 9 bases, with 13 bases between. This CDR3 is built from 13 residues. Germline V CDR1 and CDR2: SGHRS, YFSETQ. The CDR3 nucleotides are TGCGCCAGCAGCTTGGTTTCAGGGGCTGGGCAGTACTTC. Translation: CASSLVSGAGQYF.

This chain connects TRBV6-5 to TRBJ2-1; D may be TRBD1 (6 bases). The CDR3 is made up of 15 amino acids. The V and J ends lost 0 bases and 5 bases respectively, with 11 bases between them. The germline V gene has CDR1 MNHEY and CDR2 SVGAGI. CDR3 in amino acids: CASSYSPGTNNEQFF. DNA of the CDR3: TGTGCCAGCAGTTACTCCCCCGGGACAAACAATGAGCAGTTCTTC.

About this clonotype itself: The junction departs from the called germline gene at one end, perhaps through a read error. The chain carries TRBV5-1 and TRBJ2-3; 8 bases map to TRBD2. The CDR3 contains 14 residues. Per germline, CDR1 SGHRS and CDR2 YFSETQ. The CDR3 spells CASSLAGGKDTQYF. The DNA for the CDR3 is TGCGCCAGCAGTTTGGCGGGGGGCAAGGATACGCAGTATTTT.

This clonotype was seen at least ten times. The rearrangement joins TRBV10-3 to TRBJ2-7, with D perhaps TRBD1 (6 bases). The V end was cut by 5 bases, the J end by 5 bases, with 10 bases between. Germline V gene data show CDR1 as ENHRY and CDR2 as SYGVKD. The CDR3 contains 12 residues. The CDR3 protein is CAISRDTNEQYF. Written as DNA, the CDR3 is TGTGCCATCAGTCGGGACACCAACGAGCAGTACTTC.

V and J are TRBV14 and TRBJ2-7, with D possibly called TRBD1 or TRBD2 (5 bases each). Germline V gene lookup returns CDR1 SGHDN and CDR2 FVKESK. CDR3 length: 15 residues. Trimming left V 0 bases short and J 3 bases short, with 12 bases between. CDR3 nucleotides: TGTGCCAGCAGCCAAGAGTGGGGCCGGGGCTACGAGCAGTACTTC. This gives the protein CASSQEWGRGYEQYF. Looking up the rest from reference TRBV14 and TRBJ2-7 gives the full variable domain: EAGVTQFPSHSVIEKGQTVTLRCDPISGHDNLYWYRRVMGKEIKFLLHFVKESKQDESGMPNNRFLAERTGGTYSTLKVQPAELEDSGVYFCASSQEWGRGYEQYFGPGTRLTVT.

This clonotype was recorded at least ten times. The rearrangement links TRBV3-1 to TRBJ2-1; tentatively, D is TRBD2 (6 bases). Per the germline V gene, CDR1 is LGHDT and CDR2 is YNNKEL (reference sequence). With 6 bases removed from V and 8 bases from J, the gap between germline ends came to 17 bases. The CDR3 totals 14 residues. As DNA, the CDR3 is TGTGCCAGCAGGGCAGCGGGCGTTTATCATGAGCAGTTCTTC. It is translated as CASRAAGVYHEQFF.

There are a few counts of this clonotype. This rearrangement joins TRBV5-4 to TRBJ2-7, with D possibly TRBD2 on 6 matching bases. CDR3 size: 12 residues. With 4 bases removed from V and 3 bases from J, the gap between germline ends came to 8 bases. Germline assignment: CDR1 SGHNT and CDR2 YYREEE (reference sequence). The CDR3 nucleotides are TGTGCCAGCAGCGCGGACTACTACGAGCAGTACTTC. This codes for CASSADYYEQYF.

The V call is TRBV6-6, the J call TRBJ1-2; possibly TRBD1 for D (6 bases). The CDR3 totals 14 residues. Germline V gene lookup returns CDR1 MNHNY and CDR2 SVGAGI (reference sequence). V was trimmed by 5 bases and J by 6 bases, leaving 16 bases between them. The CDR3 DNA is TGTGCCAGCAGTACCGGTACAGGGCTCAATGGCTACACCTTC. Amino acid sequence: CASSTGTGLNGYTF.

In its sample, this clonotype was seen a few times. The chain carries TRBV20-1 and TRBJ1-6, with a tentative D call TRBD1 (5 bases). CDR1 and CDR2 (germline): DFQATT, SNEGSKA (reference sequence). The ends were cut back, 7 bases at V and 0 bases at J, with 10 bases in the middle. There are 14 residues in the CDR3. CDR3 region: CSGHGGSYNSPLHF. In nucleotides, the CDR3 is TGCAGTGGTCACGGGGGCTCCTATAATTCACCCCTCCACTTT.

This chain connects TRBV6-5 to TRBJ2-5; D possibly corresponds to TRBD2 (6 bases). Germline V CDR1 and CDR2: MNHEY, SVGAGI. Between the trimmed V and J ends, which lost 7 bases and 3 bases, there was a span of 27 bases. The CDR3 contains 18 residues. CDR3 region: CASTSYPRLEESKETQYF. The CDR3 nucleotides read TGTGCCAGCACATCATACCCGAGACTAGAGGAATCTAAAGAGACCCAGTACTTC.

This clonotype was recorded many times. The chain carries TRBV7-9 and TRBJ2-1; TRBD2 matches 8 bases. This CDR3 is 17 amino acids long. V lost 7 bases to trimming and J lost 9 bases; unmatched junction nucleotides: 20. Germline assignment: CDR1 SEHNR and CDR2 FQNEAQ (reference sequence). The CDR3 sequence: CASTPFRGTRSTIEQFF. In nucleotides, the CDR3 is TGTGCCAGCACCCCATTCCGCGGGACTAGGAGTACTATTGAGCAGTTCTTC.

The chain is built from TRBV6-5 and TRBJ2-1, with D possibly being TRBD2 (6 bases). Trimming left V 5 bases short and J 0 bases short, with 11 bases between. The CDR3 spans 15 residues. CDR1 MNHEY and CDR2 SVGAGI come from the germline V gene. This chain's CDR3 is CASSESGASYNEQFF. CDR3 coding DNA: TGTGCCAGCAGTGAGTCGGGAGCCTCCTACAATGAGCAGTTCTTC.

The genes are TRBV12-5 and TRBJ1-6; 9 bases agree with TRBD1. In germline, CDR1 is LGHNT, CDR2 FRNRAP. V trimming: 7 bases; J trimming: 5 bases; junction bases outside the gene matches: 6. CDR3 length: 15 amino acids. This CDR3 is CASVVQGANNSPLHF. As DNA, the CDR3 is TGTGCTAGTGTGGTACAGGGGGCAAATAATTCACCCCTCCACTTT.

The rearrangement joins TRBV20-1 to TRBJ1-2; 8 bases match TRBD1. CDR1 DFQATT and CDR2 SNEGSKA come from the germline V gene (reference sequence). The CDR3 is made up of 14 amino acids. Trimming removed 3 bases from V and 4 bases from J; junction bases left unmatched: 7. CDR3 residues: CSASSGGRGYGYTF. The CDR3 DNA sequence: TGCAGTGCTAGCTCAGGGGGCCGAGGCTATGGCTACACCTTC.